This T cell receptor beta chain was recorded in a study of T cell responses to AZD1222 COVID-19 vaccine. Study outcomes and limitations: Donors were mostly white British, more females; clonal diversity possibly underestimated.

Libraries were prepared by immunoSEQ multiplex PCR; TCRdb keeps only in-frame clonotypes and omits some of them. The sample consists of approximately 170,000 clones, approximately 94% of them appearing once. Regarding this clone: What it recognizes is unknown.

The sample here was peripheral blood, taken 28 days after the second AZD1222 dose. This sequence originates from an adult who received the AZD1222 COVID-19 vaccine.

CDR3 sequence reads: CASSLGALAYNEQFF. CDR3 coding DNA: TGTGCCAGCAGCTTGGGGGCTCTAGCGTACAATGAGCAGTTCTTC. The V call is TRBV7-2, the J call TRBJ2-1; the D gene could be TRBD1 or TRBD2 (6 bases each). Germline CDR1 is SGHTA and CDR2 is FQGNSA. This CDR3 comprises 15 residues. Trimming removed 3 bases from V and 4 bases from J, with 13 bases in between.